Given below is one T cell receptor beta chain in context. Its specific antigen is unknown. No qualities accompany the bases; no much larger clone lies one base away. This specimen belongs to a study of blood T cells in healthy people across ages (dated by TCRdb to about 2015). Looking at the study overall: In model experiments, template switching captured roughly one uniquely barcoded TCR beta cDNA molecule for every two T cells. Using deep sequencing normalized with unique cDNA molecular identifiers, the study measured how TCR beta repertoire diversity changes with age. The donors were split into four age groups: young (average around 16 years), middle-aged (more than 35), aged (approximately 60) and long-lived (about 82). To avoid experimental bias, donors of different ages were spread randomly across the sequencing lanes. Two additional independent replicas of 1 million unique cDNA reads from the same blood draw were analyzed for two donors (one aged 18 to 29 and one aged 80 or older). Paper-wide results and their limitations: Observed TCR beta diversity per million T cells fell roughly linearly with age, and a significant reduction was already apparent by age roughly 41. Estimates of total diversity based on one million sequenced T cells were considered lower bounds and underestimates. Since profiling was done on bulk unsorted PBMCs, naive and antigen-experienced compartments could not be conclusively compared. The long-lived group showed more naive CD4+ T cells, fewer expanded clones and increased TCR diversity than the aged group, suggesting age selection. Because donor CMV infection status was unknown, age-related changes in expanded clonotypes were potentially confounded. Observed TCR beta diversity correlated strongly with the percentage of naive T cells measured by flow cytometry.

Systemically healthy Caucasian individuals from Russia, roughly 40 in total and aged roughly 6 to 100 years, were included as donors. Around 9.8 milliliters of peripheral blood were collected from each donor into EDTA-treated Vacutainer tubes. Ficoll-Paque density-gradient centrifugation was used to isolate PBMCs, with at least 7 million per sample. Total RNA was extracted from PBMCs with Trizol reagent, with at least 6 micrograms obtained per sample. For every donor, flow cytometry on a PBMC aliquot measured the percentage of naive CD45RAhigh/CD27high T cells. Library preparation used 5' RACE. Reads for this sample came from an Illumina HiSeq 2500. A second PCR of roughly 7 to 11 cycles was performed with a sample-barcoded 5' primer and a J-beta primer mix. A unique molecular identifier was introduced onto each TCR beta cDNA molecule by a template-switch 5' adaptor carrying 12 random nucleotides. Each sample yielded at least 2.5 million CDR3-containing paired-end reads. First-strand cDNA was synthesized from all RNA with the Mint cDNA synthesis kit, primed by a TRBC-specific oligonucleotide. Following uracil-DNA glycosylase treatment, all cDNA underwent a first 18-cycle PCR with the universal primers M1SS and BC2_uni_R. As for the original processing: For normalization, 1 million high-quality reads were randomly selected from each sample, with every read carrying a distinct molecular identifier. Reads sharing molecular identifiers were discarded rather than binned into consensus sequences. MiTCR, with a Q25 quality threshold and the strictest error-elimination algorithm, was used for CDR3 identification, clonotype clustering and error correction. A nonparametric unseen species model using Euler transformation provided a lower-bound estimate of total TCR beta diversity. TCRdb reworked the public reads: Q25 trimming with fastp, MiXCR clone assembly, productive beta chains retained. Each entry merges the rows of one CDR3 protein and shows their most common DNA and genes. The V and J calls shown here were made by TCRdb, not taken from the authors' results. This sample has about a million distinct CDR3 sequences in its table, and about two fifths of those were observed once. The top ten clones comprise approximately 14% of the sample.

This TCR derives from a young man in good health. Sequences were obtained from blood.

This receptor carries the CDR3 CASSGARGNNEQFF. The DNA sequence follows: TGTGCCAGCAGTGGAGCACGGGGTAACAATGAGCAGTTCTTC. This chain is built from TRBV6-1 and TRBJ2-1; TRBD2 is a possible D gene, resting on 5 matching bases. V sheds 4 bases and J sheds 5 bases, leaving 12 bases between their ends. CDR1 and CDR2 were assigned from the germline V gene as MNHNS and SASEGT. The CDR3 covers 14 residues, taking in both the cysteine and the phenylalanine. Only the CDR3 DNA stays, 42 bases, in frame from base 1.